This paragraph covers one T cell receptor (beta chain) sequence. Its antigen remains unknown. These data originate in a study of post-analysis software for immune sequencing data. Study results and limitations: In multiple sclerosis, normalized Chao1 diversity was significantly below that of controls. Compared with controls, patients had more of about 5 TRBV segments, including TRBV5-6, TRBV5-1 and TRBV20-1.

The germline V gene has CDR1 MGHRA and CDR2 YSYEKL. CDR3 length equals 16 residues. After removal of 2 bases from V and 3 bases from J, the junction contained 6 bases not matched to a gene. Incorporated into the TCR beta cDNA libraries were unique molecular identifiers, which served to reduce PCR and sequencing biases. Researchers reported roughly 0.5 million cDNA molecules coming from roughly 0.93 to 9.6 million T cells. TCRdb re-analysed the PCR reads in MiXCR, keeping a single row per CDR3 protein. The sample lists around 710,000 distinct CDR3 sequences, around 46% occurring once. Sequenced: blood. The source is a girl between 10 and 17 years old with multiple sclerosis. The chain is built from TRBV4-1 and TRBJ2-5; 10 bases are shared with TRBD2. DNA of the CDR3: TGCGCCAGCAGCCAATCACTTGGACTAGCGGAAGAGACCCAGTACTTC. It yields the protein CASSQSLGLAEETQYF.